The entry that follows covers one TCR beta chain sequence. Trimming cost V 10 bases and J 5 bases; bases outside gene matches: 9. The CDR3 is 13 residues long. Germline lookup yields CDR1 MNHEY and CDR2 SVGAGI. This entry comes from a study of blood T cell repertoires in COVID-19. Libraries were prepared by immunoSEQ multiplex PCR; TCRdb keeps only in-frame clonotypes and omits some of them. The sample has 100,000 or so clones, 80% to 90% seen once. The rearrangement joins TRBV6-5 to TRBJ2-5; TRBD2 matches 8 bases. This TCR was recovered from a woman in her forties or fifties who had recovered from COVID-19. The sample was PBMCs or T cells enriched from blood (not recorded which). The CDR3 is CATSAGGRETQYF. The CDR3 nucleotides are TGTGCCACCTCGGCGGGGGGTCGGGAGACCCAGTACTTC.